Below, 3 T cell receptor beta chains from the same sample are listed, as sequenced in a study of blood T cell repertoires in COVID-19. Assay used: immunoSEQ multiplex PCR; TCRdb lists only in-frame clones, some missing. Of some 220,000 clones in the sample, 75% to 85% were seen once. The source material was peripheral blood. Receptors were obtained from a man in his forties or fifties with COVID-19, enrolled during active disease.

The chain links TRBV12-3 or TRBV12-4 to TRBJ1-5, with TRBD1 as a possible D gene (5 bases). The CDR3 extends over 13 amino acids. With 3 bases removed from V and 5 bases from J, the gap between germline ends came to 8 bases. CDR3 in amino acids: CASSFSTDQPQHF. In DNA, the CDR3 is TGTGCCAGCAGTTTCTCGACAGATCAGCCCCAGCATTTT.

V and J are TRBV19 and TRBJ1-6, with 7 bases that match TRBD1. CDR3 length: 14 residues. V dropped 4 bases and J dropped 4; count of bases not matched to a gene: 1. In germline, CDR1 is LNHDA, CDR2 SQIVND (reference sequence). The CDR3 reads CASSTGQYNSPLHF. The CDR3 DNA sequence: TGTGCCAGTAGTACGGGACAGTATAATTCACCCCTCCACTTT.

The rearrangement joins TRBV27 to TRBJ2-6; no reliable D call. The CDR3 extends over 17 amino acids. CDR1 and CDR2 (germline): MNHEY, SMNVEV (reference sequence). V lost 6 bases to trimming and J lost 1 base, with 16 bases between them. CDR3 residues: CASRRNIRRSGANVLTF. In nucleotides, the CDR3 is TGTGCCAGCAGAAGAAATATCCGTAGATCTGGGGCCAACGTCCTGACTTTC.